One sample yielded the 13 T cell receptor beta chains listed below, sequenced in a study of Tregs in tolerant kidney transplant recipients. Sequenced by immunoSEQ multiplex PCR; TCRdb stores in-frame clones only, minus some. The profile shows about 46,000 clones, 91% of them singletons. Sequences were obtained from Tregs from blood. The source of these receptors is a human donor in good health.

The rearrangement uses TRBV11-2 and TRBJ2-7; D is undetermined. This CDR3 contains 13 residues. Germline CDR1 SGHAT, CDR2 FQNNGV. V was clipped by 5 bases and J by 4 bases, with 12 bases between them. CDR3 loop: CASSPWDVYEQYF. CDR3 nucleotides: TGTGCCAGCAGCCCCTGGGATGTTTACGAGCAGTACTTC.

The chain has TRBV19 and TRBJ1-2; D uncertain. From germline, CDR1 is LNHDA and CDR2 SQIVND (reference sequence). This CDR3 has 14 amino acids. Trimming took off 6 bases at V and 7 bases at J, with 18 bases between the two ends. The CDR3 reads CASSLSPAGSGYTF. The CDR3 coding sequence is TGTGCCAGTAGCCTCTCCCCGGCGGGGAGTGGCTACACCTTC.

This clone came up once. The CDR3, as DNA: TGTGCCAGCAGCCTTACGAGAGGGATCACTGAAGCTTTCTTT. Translated, it gives CASSLTRGITEAFF. The J gene is TRBJ1-1, the V gene TRBV7-8; the D is unclear. With 5 bases removed from V and 4 bases from J, the gap between germline ends came to 14 bases. Germline assignment: CDR1 SGHVS and CDR2 FQNEAQ. The CDR3 consists of 14 residues.

CDR3 protein: CASSPVIYGYTF. The CDR3 DNA is TGTGCCAGCTCCCCAGTAATCTATGGCTACACCTTC. The chain is built from TRBV18 and TRBJ1-2; unclear D gene. Trimming took off 6 bases at V and 4 bases at J, with 9 bases between the two ends. The CDR3 is 12 amino acids. Germline-derived CDR1 and CDR2 are KGHSH and LQKENI.

This clone was detected a few times. In DNA, the CDR3 is TGTGCCAGCAGATCCGATTACTTTCGCTACACCTTC. It translates to CASRSDYFRYTF. This chain joins TRBV11-2 and TRBJ1-2; unclear D gene. Germline lookup yields CDR1 SGHAT and CDR2 FQNNGV. The V gene lost 6 bases and the J gene lost 9 bases, with 14 bases spanning the gap. The CDR3 covers 12 residues.

The V and J genes are TRBV6-1 and TRBJ1-6; D may be TRBD1 (5 bases). Germline-derived CDR1 and CDR2 are MNHNS and SASEGT. The CDR3 sequence is 16 residues long. V lost 2 bases to trimming and J lost 5 bases, with 13 bases between them. The CDR3 DNA is TGTGCCAGCAGTGAACCCGGAGGGGCTAATAATTCACCCCTCCACTTT. This sequence encodes CASSEPGGANNSPLHF.

The chain recombines TRBV14 with TRBJ1-1, with D possibly being TRBD1 (6 bases). The V gene's germline CDR1 is SGHDN and CDR2 FVKESK. The CDR3 totals 16 residues. Trimming left V 0 bases short and J 11 bases short, with 22 bases between. CDR3 sequence: CASSQDTQRGALKAFF. The CDR3, as DNA: TGTGCCAGCAGCCAAGATACCCAACGGGGGGCCCTGAAGGCTTTCTTT.

The chain recombines TRBV7-9 with TRBJ1-2; D is ambiguous. The ends were cut back, 1 base at V and 2 bases at J, with 5 bases in the middle. CDR1 SEHNR and CDR2 FQNEAQ come from the germline V gene (reference sequence). This CDR3 region has 13 residues. Here the CDR3 reads CASSLEVNYGYTF. CDR3 DNA: TGTGCCAGCAGCTTAGAGGTCAACTATGGCTACACCTTC.

The chain joins TRBV27 to TRBJ1-2; D is unclear. Germline values: CDR1 MNHEY, CDR2 SMNVEV (reference sequence). CDR3 length: 14 residues. V was trimmed by 5 bases and J by 2 bases, leaving 12 bases between them. Written as DNA, the CDR3 is TGTGCCAGCAGTCCCGCCCCCGGAAACTATGGCTACACCTTC. It codes for CASSPAPGNYGYTF.

This chain connects TRBV2 to TRBJ1-2; D is unclear. V was cut by 6 bases and J by 4 bases, with 9 bases left in between. CDR1 and CDR2 (germline): SNHLY, FYNNEI. The CDR3 totals 12 residues. The CDR3 loop reads CASRGSSYGYTF. DNA for the CDR3: TGTGCCAGCAGGGGTAGCAGCTATGGCTACACCTTC.

The chain couples TRBV5-5 to TRBJ2-7; 7 bases align to TRBD1. V lost 1 base, J lost 3 bases, and 10 bases stayed unmatched. The V gene's germline CDR1 is SGHKS and CDR2 YYEKEE (reference sequence). This CDR3 region has 16 residues. CDR3 DNA: TGTGCCAGCAGCTTGTCGGATAGGGGGCACCTCTACGAGCAGTACTTC. Encoded protein: CASSLSDRGHLYEQYF.

The genes are TRBV18 and TRBJ1-1; a possible D gene is TRBD1 (5 bases). Looked up from germline, CDR1 is KGHSH and CDR2 is LQKENI. This CDR3 region has 15 residues. V lost 2 bases and J 6 bases, leaving 16 bases between the germline ends. CDR3 nucleotide sequence: TGTGCCAGCTCACCAACAGGACACCAAGACGCTGAAGCTTTCTTT. Translating gives CASSPTGHQDAEAFF.

This chain uses TRBV27 with TRBJ1-6, with 9 bases that match TRBD1. Per the germline V gene, CDR1 is MNHEY and CDR2 is SMNVEV (reference sequence). The CDR3 length is 15 residues. The V gene end was trimmed by 5 bases and the J gene end by 7 bases; junction bases not matched to a gene: 6. The CDR3 sequence: CASSLRQGENSPLHF. For the CDR3, the DNA is TGTGCCAGCAGTCTCCGACAGGGGGAAAATTCACCCCTCCACTTT.